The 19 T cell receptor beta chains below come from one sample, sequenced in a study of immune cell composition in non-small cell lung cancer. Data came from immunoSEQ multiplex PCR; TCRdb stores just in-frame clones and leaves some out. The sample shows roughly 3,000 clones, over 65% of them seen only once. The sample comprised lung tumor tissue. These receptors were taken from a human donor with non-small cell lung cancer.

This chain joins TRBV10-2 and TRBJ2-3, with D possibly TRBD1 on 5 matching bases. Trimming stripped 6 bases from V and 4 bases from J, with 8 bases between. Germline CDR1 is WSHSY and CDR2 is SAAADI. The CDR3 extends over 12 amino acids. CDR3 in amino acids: CASRAGSDTQYF. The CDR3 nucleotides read TGCGCCAGCAGGGCAGGGTCAGATACGCAGTATTTT.

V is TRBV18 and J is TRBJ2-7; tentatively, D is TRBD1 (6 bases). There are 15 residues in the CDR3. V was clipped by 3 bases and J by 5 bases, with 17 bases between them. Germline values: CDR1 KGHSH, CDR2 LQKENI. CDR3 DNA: TGTGCCAGCTCACCTACAGGACAGTTCTACCACGAGCAGTACTTC. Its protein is CASSPTGQFYHEQYF.

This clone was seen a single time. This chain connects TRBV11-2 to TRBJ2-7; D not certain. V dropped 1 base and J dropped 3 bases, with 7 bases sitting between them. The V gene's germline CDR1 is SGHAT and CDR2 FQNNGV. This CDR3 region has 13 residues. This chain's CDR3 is CASSLVQDYEQYF. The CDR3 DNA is TGTGCCAGCAGCTTAGTTCAGGACTACGAGCAGTACTTC. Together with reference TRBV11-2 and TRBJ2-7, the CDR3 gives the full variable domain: EAGVAQSPRYKIIEKRQSVAFWCNPISGHATLYWYQQILGQGPKLLIQFQNNGVVDDSQLPKDRFSAERLKGVDSTLKIQPAKLEDSAVYLCASSLVQDYEQYFGPGTRLTVT.

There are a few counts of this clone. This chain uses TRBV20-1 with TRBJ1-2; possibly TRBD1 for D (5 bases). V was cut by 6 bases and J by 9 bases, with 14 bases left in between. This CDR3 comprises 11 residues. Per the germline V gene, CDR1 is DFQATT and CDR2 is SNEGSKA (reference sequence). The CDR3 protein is CSARDFDSYTF. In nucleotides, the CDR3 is TGCAGTGCCCGGGACTTCGACAGCTACACCTTC.

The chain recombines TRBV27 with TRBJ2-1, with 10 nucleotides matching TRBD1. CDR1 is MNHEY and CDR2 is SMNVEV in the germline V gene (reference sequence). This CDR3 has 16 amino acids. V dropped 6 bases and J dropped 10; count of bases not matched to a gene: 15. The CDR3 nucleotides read TGTGCCAGCAGCACGTTGGGGGGACAGGGGTTCGGGGAGCAGTTCTTC. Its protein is CASSTLGGQGFGEQFF.

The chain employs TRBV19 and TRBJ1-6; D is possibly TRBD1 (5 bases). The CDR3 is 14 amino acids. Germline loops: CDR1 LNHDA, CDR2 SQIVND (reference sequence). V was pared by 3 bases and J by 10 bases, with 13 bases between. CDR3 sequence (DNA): TGTGCCAGTAGTATCAGAGATCGGGGGTCACCCCTCCACTTT. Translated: CASSIRDRGSPLHF.

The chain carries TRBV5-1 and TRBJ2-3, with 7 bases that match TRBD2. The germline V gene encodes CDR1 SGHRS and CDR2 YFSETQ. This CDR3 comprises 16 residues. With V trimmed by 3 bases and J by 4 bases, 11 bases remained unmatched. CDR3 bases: TGCGCCAGCAGCTCTACTAGGACTAGTATGCCAGATACGCAGTATTTT. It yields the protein CASSSTRTSMPDTQYF.

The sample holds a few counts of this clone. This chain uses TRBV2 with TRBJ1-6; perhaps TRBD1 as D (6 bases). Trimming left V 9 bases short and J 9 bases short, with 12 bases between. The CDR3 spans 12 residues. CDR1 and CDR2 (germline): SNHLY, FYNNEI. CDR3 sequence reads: CARRGTSSPLHF. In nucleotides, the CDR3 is TGTGCCAGGAGGGGGACCTCTTCACCCCTCCACTTT. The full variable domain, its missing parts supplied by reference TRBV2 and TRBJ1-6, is EPEVTQTPSHQVTQMGQEVILRCVPISNHLYFYWYRQILGQKVEFLVSFYNNEISEKSEIFDDQFSVERPDGSNFTLKIRSTKLEDSAMYFCARRGTSSPLHFGNGTRLTVT.

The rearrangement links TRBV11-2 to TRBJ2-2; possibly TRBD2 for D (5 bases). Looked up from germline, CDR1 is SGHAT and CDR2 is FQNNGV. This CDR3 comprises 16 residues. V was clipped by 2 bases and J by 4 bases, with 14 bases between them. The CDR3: CASSLSTGFGTGELFF. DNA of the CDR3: TGTGCCAGCAGCTTAAGTACGGGGTTCGGCACCGGGGAGCTGTTTTTT.

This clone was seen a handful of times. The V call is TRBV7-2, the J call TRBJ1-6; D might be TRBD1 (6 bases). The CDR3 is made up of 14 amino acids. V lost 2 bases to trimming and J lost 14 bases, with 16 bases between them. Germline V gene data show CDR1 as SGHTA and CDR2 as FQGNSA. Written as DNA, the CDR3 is TGTGCCAGCAGCTTAAACAGGGACCTCATCACCCTCCACTTT. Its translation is CASSLNRDLITLHF. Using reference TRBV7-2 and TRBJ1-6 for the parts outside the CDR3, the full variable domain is GAGVSQSPSNKVTEKGKDVELRCDPISGHTALYWYRQSLGQGLEFLIYFQGNSAPDKSGLPSDRFSAERTGGSVSTLTIQRTQQEDSAVYLCASSLNRDLITLHFGNGTRLTVT.

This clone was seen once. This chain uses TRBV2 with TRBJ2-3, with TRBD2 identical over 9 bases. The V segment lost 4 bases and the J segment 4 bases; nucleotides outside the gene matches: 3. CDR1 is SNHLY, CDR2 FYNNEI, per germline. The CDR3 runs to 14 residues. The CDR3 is CASSVRLAADTQYF. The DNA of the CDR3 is TGTGCCAGCAGTGTAAGACTAGCGGCAGATACGCAGTATTTT.

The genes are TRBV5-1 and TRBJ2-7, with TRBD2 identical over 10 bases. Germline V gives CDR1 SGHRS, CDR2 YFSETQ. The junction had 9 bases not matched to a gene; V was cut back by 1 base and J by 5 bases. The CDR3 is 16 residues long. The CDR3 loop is CASSLLFQLAGDEQYF. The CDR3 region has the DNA TGCGCCAGCAGCTTGCTCTTCCAGCTAGCGGGGGACGAGCAGTACTTC.

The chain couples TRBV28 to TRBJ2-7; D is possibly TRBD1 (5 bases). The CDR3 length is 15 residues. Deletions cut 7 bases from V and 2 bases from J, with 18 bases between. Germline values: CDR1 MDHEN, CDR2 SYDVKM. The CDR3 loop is CASTFGWGITYEQYF. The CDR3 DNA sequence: TGTGCCAGCACCTTTGGATGGGGCATAACCTACGAGCAGTACTTC.

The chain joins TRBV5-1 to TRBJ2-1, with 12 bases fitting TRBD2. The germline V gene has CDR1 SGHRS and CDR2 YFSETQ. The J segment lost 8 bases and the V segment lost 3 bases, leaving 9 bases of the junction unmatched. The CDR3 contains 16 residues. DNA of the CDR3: TGCGCCAGCAGCTGGAGGACTAGCGGGACAATGGATGAGCAGTTCTTC. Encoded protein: CASSWRTSGTMDEQFF.

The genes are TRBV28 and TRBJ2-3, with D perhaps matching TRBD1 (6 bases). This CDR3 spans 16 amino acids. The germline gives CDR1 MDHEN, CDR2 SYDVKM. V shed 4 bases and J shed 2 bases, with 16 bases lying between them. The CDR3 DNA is TGTGCCAGCAGTTCACCGGGACACGAACTCACAGATACGCAGTATTTT. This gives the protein CASSSPGHELTDTQYF.

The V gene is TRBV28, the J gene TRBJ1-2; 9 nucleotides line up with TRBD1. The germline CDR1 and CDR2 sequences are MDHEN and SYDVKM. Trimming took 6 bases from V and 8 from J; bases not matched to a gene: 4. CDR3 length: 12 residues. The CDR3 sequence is CASRWTGAGYTF. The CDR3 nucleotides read TGTGCCAGCAGGTGGACAGGGGCAGGCTACACCTTC.

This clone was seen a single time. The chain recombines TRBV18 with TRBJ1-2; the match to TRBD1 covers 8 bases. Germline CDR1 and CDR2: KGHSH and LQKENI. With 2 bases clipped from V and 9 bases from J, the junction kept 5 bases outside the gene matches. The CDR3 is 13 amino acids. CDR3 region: CASSPEDRASYTF. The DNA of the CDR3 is TGTGCCAGCTCACCAGAGGACAGGGCGAGCTACACCTTC.

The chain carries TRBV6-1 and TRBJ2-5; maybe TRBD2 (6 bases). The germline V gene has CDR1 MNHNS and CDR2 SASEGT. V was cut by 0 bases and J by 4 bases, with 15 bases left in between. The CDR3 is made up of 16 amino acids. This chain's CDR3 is CASSEAEGFQAETQYF. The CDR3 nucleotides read TGTGCCAGCAGTGAAGCGGAGGGGTTCCAAGCAGAGACCCAGTACTTC.

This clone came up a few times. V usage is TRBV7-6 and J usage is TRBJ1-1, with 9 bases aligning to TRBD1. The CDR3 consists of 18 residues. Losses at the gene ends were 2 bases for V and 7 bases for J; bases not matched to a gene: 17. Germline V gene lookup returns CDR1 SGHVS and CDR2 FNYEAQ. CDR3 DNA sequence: TGTGCCAGCAGCTTAAAAGCCCCGGGACAGGGAATATTGGATGAAGCTTTCTTT. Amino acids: CASSLKAPGQGILDEAFF.